The rows below give T cell receptor beta chains drawn from one sample of a study of blood T cells in healthy people across ages. TCRdb reprocessed the 5' RACE reads via MiXCR and lists one record per CDR3 protein. The sample lists roughly 2 million distinct CDR3 sequences; roughly 50% were seen once. Input material: blood. The receptors were gathered from a middle-aged woman in good health. Both conserved end residues are part of each CDR3. Each record gives: D gene, J gene, clone size, V gene, CDR3 DNA, CDR3 protein. The D gene is left open where the match is weak. Size values are once, few and many counts, or a class for expanded clones, and some rows have none.

D: TRBD1
J: TRBJ2-4
size: .
V: TRBV6-6
DNA: TGTGCCAGCAGTTATGGGCAGGGGGTAACCTACGAGCGGTACTTC
CDR3: CASSYGQGVTYERYF

D: .
J: TRBJ2-6
size: .
V: TRBV6-5
DNA: TGTGCCAGCAAGGTTCCGTCTGGGGCCAACGTCCTGACTTTC
CDR3: CASKVPSGANVLTF

D: .
J: TRBJ1-2
size: .
V: TRBV5-1
DNA: TGCGCCAGCAACCGAGGATCGTCTAACTATGGCTACACCTTC
CDR3: CASNRGSSNYGYTF

D: .
J: TRBJ2-7
size: .
V: TRBV7-9
DNA: TGTGCCAGCAGCTTAGAGGGGGGTGAAGAGCAGTACTTC
CDR3: CASSLEGGEEQYF

D: .
J: TRBJ2-1
size: .
V: TRBV4-3
DNA: TGCGCCAGCAGCCAAGGGGTCTTGGACAATGATCAGTTCTTC
CDR3: CASSQGVLDNDQFF

D: TRBD2
J: TRBJ2-1
size: .
V: TRBV29-1
DNA: TGCAGCCTACCTGGGGGGAGCGGGGGCCGCTTCTCCTACAATGAGCAGTTCTTC
CDR3: CSLPGGSGGRFSYNEQFF

D: TRBD1
J: TRBJ1-5
size: few
V: TRBV4-1
DNA: TGCGCCAGCAGCCAGGAAGACAGGGACTATCAGCCCCAGCATTTT
CDR3: CASSQEDRDYQPQHF

D: TRBD2
J: TRBJ2-7
size: few
V: TRBV20-1
DNA: TGCAGTGCTAGAGATCTAGCGGGGGGATTCTACGAGCAGTACTTC
CDR3: CSARDLAGGFYEQYF

D: .
J: TRBJ2-5
size: .
V: TRBV7-2
DNA: TGTGCCAGCAGCCCCCGGCCCGCGGCGACCCAAGAGACCCAGTACTTC
CDR3: CASSPRPAATQETQYF

D: .
J: TRBJ1-1
size: .
V: TRBV4-3
DNA: TGCGCCAGCAGCCAAGTGGGGGGGCCGGGGGTAAGCACTGAAGCTTTCTTT
CDR3: CASSQVGGPGVSTEAFF

D: TRBD1
J: TRBJ2-7
size: .
V: TRBV4-3
DNA: TGCGCCAGCAGCCAAGATTTAGGGGACAGGGGCTACGAGCAGTACTTC
CDR3: CASSQDLGDRGYEQYF

D: .
J: TRBJ2-7
size: few
V: TRBV20-1
DNA: TGCAGTGCTAGTTCTGGAGTCCGAGCCTACGAGCAGTACTTC
CDR3: CSASSGVRAYEQYF

D: TRBD1
J: TRBJ2-1
size: .
V: TRBV20-1
DNA: TGCAGTGCTAGGTCTAGGACAGGGAAAATCGATGAGCAGTTCTTC
CDR3: CSARSRTGKIDEQFF

D: .
J: TRBJ2-6
size: .
V: TRBV4-2
DNA: TGTGCCAGCAGCCAAGATGGACCGTACTCTGGGGCCAACGTCCTGACTTTC
CDR3: CASSQDGPYSGANVLTF

D: .
J: TRBJ2-1
size: .
V: TRBV7-2
DNA: TGTGCCAGCAGCTTCTCGACAGCCCGGGATGAGCAGTTCTTC
CDR3: CASSFSTARDEQFF

D: .
J: TRBJ2-6
size: .
V: TRBV2
DNA: TGTGCCAGCAGTGAGCGGCAGGTTAGCTCTGGGGCCAACGTCCTGACTTTC
CDR3: CASSERQVSSGANVLTF

D: TRBD1
J: TRBJ2-7
size: once
V: TRBV9
DNA: TGTGCCAGCAGCGATAGACAGGGATTATCCTACGAGCAGTACTTC
CDR3: CASSDRQGLSYEQYF

D: .
J: TRBJ2-3
size: few
V: TRBV2
DNA: TGTGCCAGCGCGACAGATACGCAGTATTTT
CDR3: CASATDTQYF

D: TRBD2
J: TRBJ2-5
size: .
V: TRBV29-1
DNA: TGCAGCGTCGAGCTGCGGGGGGCCCAAGAGACCCAGTACTTC
CDR3: CSVELRGAQETQYF

D: .
J: TRBJ2-1
size: few
V: TRBV5-1
DNA: TGCGCCAGCAGCTCACGGACCGCCCATGAGCAGTTCTTC
CDR3: CASSSRTAHEQFF

D: .
J: TRBJ2-1
size: .
V: TRBV14
DNA: TGTGCCAGCAACGGTATAGGTGTAGACAACAATGAGCAGTTCTTC
CDR3: CASNGIGVDNNEQFF

D: .
J: TRBJ2-5
size: .
V: TRBV28
DNA: TGTGCCAGCAGTTTTGACGGGACGCAAGAGACCCAGTACTTC
CDR3: CASSFDGTQETQYF

D: .
J: TRBJ2-5
size: .
V: TRBV9
DNA: TGTGCCAGCAGCGTCTCTGCCAGGACGGGAGAGACCCAGTACTTC
CDR3: CASSVSARTGETQYF

D: .
J: TRBJ2-1
size: .
V: TRBV5-5
DNA: TGTGCCAGCAGCCAACCTAGCTATGAGCAGTTCTTC
CDR3: CASSQPSYEQFF

D: TRBD2
J: TRBJ2-3
size: .
V: TRBV27
DNA: TGTGCCAGCAGACCCACCGCCTTCGGACTAGCGGGGGACACAGATACGCAGTATTTT
CDR3: CASRPTAFGLAGDTDTQYF

D: .
J: TRBJ2-7
size: few
V: TRBV28
DNA: TGTGCCAGCAGTCCTCCCAGTCCCATAGGAGGGCAGTACTTC
CDR3: CASSPPSPIGGQYF

D: TRBD1
J: TRBJ2-5
size: .
V: TRBV3-1
DNA: TGTGCCAGCAGCCATTACCGGGACAGGGGTGAAGAGACCCAGTACTTC
CDR3: CASSHYRDRGEETQYF

D: .
J: TRBJ2-5
size: .
V: TRBV29-1
DNA: TGCAGCTCTGTGGGTAGGGGAGAGACCCAGTACTTC
CDR3: CSSVGRGETQYF

D: TRBD2
J: TRBJ2-3
size: .
V: TRBV20-1
DNA: TGCAGTGCTAGAGATCGGGTTAGCGGGGGGGCGTTGTTCACAGATACGCAGTATTTT
CDR3: CSARDRVSGGALFTDTQYF

D: TRBD2
J: TRBJ2-3
size: .
V: TRBV6-2/TRBV6-3
DNA: TGTGCCAGCAGTTACCCAGCAGGGTTGACTAGCGGGGGGTTTGCCACAGATACGCAGTATTTT
CDR3: CASSYPAGLTSGGFATDTQYF

D: .
J: TRBJ2-5
size: few
V: TRBV10-1
DNA: TGCGCCAGCAGTGATATCAGGGGCGTTGGGGAGACCCAGTACTTC
CDR3: CASSDIRGVGETQYF

D: .
J: TRBJ1-6
size: .
V: TRBV9
DNA: TGTGCCAGCAGCGGGCCTGGGGGGAATTCACCCCTCCACTTT
CDR3: CASSGPGGNSPLHF

D: .
J: TRBJ2-3
size: few
V: TRBV4-3
DNA: TGCGCCAGCAGCCTTACCGCGGGACTCCTCACCTCCACAGATACGCAGTATTTT
CDR3: CASSLTAGLLTSTDTQYF

D: .
J: TRBJ2-5
size: few
V: TRBV10-3
DNA: TGTGCCATCAGTACAGGCGGTGAGACCCAGTACTTC
CDR3: CAISTGGETQYF

D: TRBD2
J: TRBJ2-7
size: few
V: TRBV20-1
DNA: TGCAGTGCTCCCGGGACTAGCGGGGGGGCCTACGAGCAGTACTTC
CDR3: CSAPGTSGGAYEQYF

D: .
J: TRBJ1-6
size: .
V: TRBV4-3
DNA: TGCGCCAGCAGCCCTTCGGGGGTGCCCTATAATTCACCCCTCCACTTT
CDR3: CASSPSGVPYNSPLHF

D: .
J: TRBJ2-6
size: .
V: TRBV5-1
DNA: TGCGCCAGCAGCTTGGTGGGGCTCAGCTCTGGGGCCAACGTCCTGACTTTC
CDR3: CASSLVGLSSGANVLTF